This T cell receptor beta chain is from a study of shared clonotypes between healthy human individuals. Regarding the study as a whole: Tissues were not sampled, only blood, and their repertoires likely differ.

Sorted-subset replicate PCR reactions contained approximately 190 ng DNA, corresponding to some 29,000 T cell genomes. Sequencing used immunoSEQ multiplex PCR; TCRdb keeps in-frame clones, though not all of them. The sample lists fewer than 800,000 clones, 92% seen once, with about a quarter in the top ten. V shed 6 bases and J shed 1 base, with 15 bases lying between them. Germline V lookup: CDR1 MNHEY, CDR2 SMNVEV (reference sequence). The CDR3 spans 15 residues. Naive CD8 populations comprised CD45RO-negative cells positively selected for CCR7, excluding terminally differentiated effector memory CD45RA+ cells. The study drew its donors from healthy HIV-negative adults without recent acute infections or vaccinations. A note on this clone: The antigen is unknown.

The chain carries TRBV27 and TRBJ1-1; D is possibly TRBD1 (5 bases). The origin of this receptor is a young man in good health. Sequencing used naive CD8+ T cells sorted from blood. The CDR3 region is CASRRGGGSNTEAFF. The CDR3, as DNA: TGTGCCAGCAGGCGGGGGGGAGGGTCGAACACTGAAGCTTTCTTT.